This TCR beta chain was recorded in a study of T cell responses to AZD1222 COVID-19 vaccine. Overall study context: Second-dose recipients at about 4 or about 12 weeks were treated as one pooled group.

This clone was recorded once. Its antigen is unknown. General study findings and limits: Spike regions recognized by vaccine-associated CD4 TCRs spanned the protein, led by 160-218 and 743-854.

The repertoire was sequenced with immunoSEQ multiplex PCR; TCRdb's copy has only in-frame clones and lacks some. In the table there are about 100,000 clones, about 93% of which are singletons. This CDR3 is built from 17 residues. Germline loops: CDR1 LNHDA, CDR2 SQIVND (reference sequence). V lost 1 base and J lost 0, with 13 bases in between. The receptor's source is an adult in good health. The material sequenced was peripheral blood, taken on day 0 of AZD1222 vaccination. V and J are TRBV19 and TRBJ2-1, with D perhaps given as TRBD1 or TRBD2 (5 bases each). CDR3 DNA: TGTGCCAGTAGTATAGGTGGGGACCCGAGCTCCTACAATGAGCAGTTCTTC. Its protein product is CASSIGGDPSSYNEQFF.